The rows below give T cell receptor beta chains drawn from one sample of a study of T cells in tuberculosis. The table came from immunoSEQ multiplex PCR; TCRdb's copy has only in-frame clones and leaves some out. The sample has about 58,000 clones; around 90% are singletons. Specimen: CD1b-GMM tetramer-negative cells sorted from PBMCs. The receptor source for this set is an adult woman with latent tuberculosis. CDR3s include the opening cysteine and the closing phenylalanine or tryptophan. Each record gives: J gene, clone size, D gene, V gene, CDR3 DNA, CDR3 protein. A D gene is named only where the DNA matches it firmly. Size values are once, few and many counts, or a class for expanded clones, and some rows have none.

j_call: TRBJ2-1; clone_size: -; d_call: -; v_call: TRBV2; cdr3_nt: TGTGCCAGCATCGGGTATGAGCAGTTCTTC; cdr3_aa: CASIGYEQFF
j_call: TRBJ2-3; clone_size: -; d_call: TRBD1; v_call: TRBV5-5; cdr3_nt: TGTGCCAGCAGCCCCCCTCGGACAGGGTTCACAGATACGCAGTATTTT; cdr3_aa: CASSPPRTGFTDTQYF
j_call: TRBJ1-3; clone_size: once; d_call: -; v_call: TRBV7-2; cdr3_nt: TGTGCCAGCAGCTTAGTATCCGGTAGGAGGTCCGGAAACACCATATATTTT; cdr3_aa: CASSLVSGRRSGNTIYF
j_call: TRBJ1-2; clone_size: -; d_call: -; v_call: TRBV19; cdr3_nt: TGTGCCAGTAGTATAGGTGGCAGAAACTATGGCTACACCTTC; cdr3_aa: CASSIGGRNYGYTF
j_call: TRBJ2-1; clone_size: once; d_call: TRBD2; v_call: TRBV10-3; cdr3_nt: TGTGCCATCAGTGGACTAGCGGACCCGTACAATGAGCAGTTCTTC; cdr3_aa: CAISGLADPYNEQFF
j_call: TRBJ1-1; clone_size: -; d_call: TRBD1; v_call: TRBV6-5; cdr3_nt: TGTGCCAGCAGTTACTCCTGGGACAGGAACACTGAAGCTTTCTTT; cdr3_aa: CASSYSWDRNTEAFF
j_call: TRBJ2-2; clone_size: -; d_call: TRBD1; v_call: TRBV5-1; cdr3_nt: TGCGCCAGCAGCGCAGACAGGGCGCGGGGGGAGCTGTTTTTT; cdr3_aa: CASSADRARGELFF
j_call: TRBJ2-2; clone_size: -; d_call: -; v_call: TRBV2; cdr3_nt: TGTGCCAGCAGTCGCAGGGAGGCCGGGGAGCTGTTTTTT; cdr3_aa: CASSRREAGELFF
j_call: TRBJ1-2; clone_size: -; d_call: -; v_call: TRBV5-1; cdr3_nt: TGCGCCAGCAGCTTGCCTGCAGGGCCCGCTTATGGCTACACCTTC; cdr3_aa: CASSLPAGPAYGYTF
j_call: TRBJ1-1; clone_size: -; d_call: TRBD1; v_call: TRBV6-5; cdr3_nt: TGTGCCAGCATCATACAGGGGCCCCGTGGCACTGAAGCTTTCTTT; cdr3_aa: CASIIQGPRGTEAFF
j_call: TRBJ1-4; clone_size: -; d_call: -; v_call: TRBV18; cdr3_nt: TGTGCCAGCTCACCATCGGGGGGCAGAGGTGAAAAACTGTTTTTT; cdr3_aa: CASSPSGGRGEKLFF
j_call: TRBJ1-4; clone_size: medium-sized; d_call: -; v_call: TRBV6-6; cdr3_nt: TGTGCCAGCAGTTACTCGAGCCAGGGGAATGAAAAACTGTTTTTT; cdr3_aa: CASSYSSQGNEKLFF
j_call: TRBJ1-1; clone_size: -; d_call: -; v_call: TRBV30; cdr3_nt: TGTGCCTGGAGTGTACCGGCGGGGATGGCTTTCTTT; cdr3_aa: CAWSVPAGMAFF
j_call: TRBJ2-7; clone_size: -; d_call: -; v_call: TRBV5-6; cdr3_nt: TGTGCCAGCAGCTTCCCTCACAACTTC; cdr3_aa: CASSFPHNF
j_call: TRBJ2-3; clone_size: once; d_call: TRBD2; v_call: TRBV9; cdr3_nt: TGTGCCAGCAGCGTAGGGTCTAGCGGAAGCACAGATACGCAGTATTTT; cdr3_aa: CASSVGSSGSTDTQYF
j_call: TRBJ2-7; clone_size: -; d_call: -; v_call: TRBV15; cdr3_nt: TGTGCCACCAGCACGGGTAGGCTCTACGAGCAGTACTTC; cdr3_aa: CATSTGRLYEQYF
j_call: TRBJ1-2; clone_size: -; d_call: -; v_call: TRBV7-9; cdr3_nt: TGTGCCAGCAGCTTGAGGGGAGGGAATGGCTACACCTTC; cdr3_aa: CASSLRGGNGYTF
j_call: TRBJ1-3; clone_size: -; d_call: -; v_call: TRBV7-9; cdr3_nt: TGTGCCAGCAGCTTAGGACCAGGGGAAAGGGTCTCGGGAAACACCATATATTTT; cdr3_aa: CASSLGPGERVSGNTIYF
j_call: TRBJ2-5; clone_size: -; d_call: -; v_call: TRBV7-9; cdr3_nt: TGTGCCTGCGGAGGGACAGCCTTGGGGGAGACCCAGTACTTC; cdr3_aa: CACGGTALGETQYF
j_call: TRBJ2-3; clone_size: -; d_call: -; v_call: TRBV2; cdr3_nt: TGTGCCAGCAGTGAACTGGGGACTAGCACAGATACGCAGTATTTT; cdr3_aa: CASSELGTSTDTQYF
j_call: TRBJ2-1; clone_size: -; d_call: -; v_call: TRBV7-9; cdr3_nt: TGTGCCAGCAGCTTAGCTGGGAGCAATGAGCAGTTCTTC; cdr3_aa: CASSLAGSNEQFF
j_call: TRBJ1-2; clone_size: -; d_call: TRBD1; v_call: TRBV6-5; cdr3_nt: TGTGCCAGCATCTCCGGGACAGCCAACTATGGCTACACCTTC; cdr3_aa: CASISGTANYGYTF
j_call: TRBJ1-1; clone_size: -; d_call: TRBD1; v_call: TRBV28; cdr3_nt: TGTGCCAGCAGCCAAGACCCCCAAACTATATCACTGAACAGGGGGTTAGGGGCTTTCTTT; cdr3_aa: CASSQDPQTISLNRGLGAFF
j_call: TRBJ2-7; clone_size: -; d_call: TRBD1; v_call: TRBV5-6; cdr3_nt: TGTGCCAGCAGCCGGACAGGGATCGAGCAGTACTTC; cdr3_aa: CASSRTGIEQYF
j_call: TRBJ2-1; clone_size: -; d_call: -; v_call: TRBV20-1; cdr3_nt: TGCAGTGTGCGGCTTGGTGAGCAGTTCTTC; cdr3_aa: CSVRLGEQFF